This TCR beta chain was sequenced during a study of blood T cell repertoires in COVID-19. About the research overall: Sites in the United States, Italy and Spain provided acute and convalescent COVID-19 samples.

The data were produced by immunoSEQ multiplex PCR, yet TCRdb's version contains in-frame clones alone and is incomplete. The sample has 200,000 to 300,000 clones; around 87% are singletons. This CDR3 is 17 amino acids long. CDR1 is MNHEY, CDR2 SMNVEV, per germline (reference sequence). V dropped 4 bases and J dropped 1; count of bases not matched to a gene: 9. Sequencing was carried out using peripheral blood. V usage is TRBV27 and J usage is TRBJ2-7; 11 positions match TRBD2. The sequence was obtained from a woman aged 45-65 years with acute or convalescent COVID-19. CDR3 sequence reads: CASSSKGLAENSYEQYF. DNA for the CDR3: TGTGCCAGCAGTTCAAAGGGACTAGCGGAAAATTCCTACGAGCAGTACTTC.